Below are 18 T cell receptor beta chains sequenced from a single sample in a study of blood T cell repertoires in COVID-19. Generated by immunoSEQ multiplex PCR, the TCRdb table keeps only in-frame clones and is missing some. The sample carries around 180,000 clones, around 89% recorded once. Sequencing was performed on peripheral blood. The source is a man in his 60s with acute or convalescent COVID-19.

V is TRBV11-2 and J is TRBJ1-1; D is unresolved. There are 13 residues in the CDR3. In germline, CDR1 is SGHAT, CDR2 FQNNGV. V lost 0 bases, J lost 5 bases, and 7 bases lay in between. The CDR3 spells CASSLEPVTEAFF. For the CDR3, the DNA is TGTGCCAGCAGCTTAGAACCGGTAACTGAAGCTTTCTTT.

This clone showed up just once. Here the CDR3 DNA reads TGTGCCAGCAGTCGTACTCAGCCCGGGAGACAGGGCGTGAACACTGAAGCTTTCTTT. This gives the protein CASSRTQPGRQGVNTEAFF. This sequence joins TRBV6-6 and TRBJ1-1; 7 nucleotides match TRBD1. Losses at the gene ends were 5 bases for V and 0 bases for J; bases not matched to a gene: 18. The CDR3 totals 19 residues. Germline loops: CDR1 MNHNY, CDR2 SVGAGI (reference sequence).

The chain links TRBV5-1 to TRBJ2-7, with D hard to call. This CDR3 contains 13 residues. V was pared by 0 bases and J by 0 bases, with 4 bases between. Germline loops: CDR1 SGHRS, CDR2 YFSETQ. The CDR3 region is CASSLDGSYEQYF. As DNA, the CDR3 is TGCGCCAGCAGCTTGGACGGCTCCTACGAGCAGTACTTC. The full variable domain, its missing parts supplied by reference TRBV5-1 and TRBJ2-7, is KAGVTQTPRYLIKTRGQQVTLSCSPISGHRSVSWYQQTPGQGLQFLFEYFSETQRNKGNFPGRFSGRQFSNSRSEMNVSTLELGDSALYLCASSLDGSYEQYFGPGTRLTVT.

The count of this clone is one. CDR3 in amino acids: CASSYAPGGGEAFF. The CDR3 nucleotides read TGTGCCAGCAGCTATGCTCCAGGGGGCGGTGAAGCTTTCTTT. The V call is TRBV5-5, the J call TRBJ1-1, with 8 nucleotides matching TRBD1. Germline CDR1 is SGHKS and CDR2 is YYEKEE (reference sequence). V lost 3 bases, J lost 7 bases, and 8 bases stayed unmatched. The length of the CDR3 is 14 residues.

The chain uses TRBV5-1 and TRBJ1-5; D possibly corresponds to TRBD1 (5 bases). Per the germline V gene, CDR1 is SGHRS and CDR2 is YFSETQ. This CDR3 has 15 residues. Trimming removed 4 bases from V and 5 bases from J, with 16 bases in between. CDR3 nucleotide sequence: TGCGCCAGCAGCCTTGGTGGCGTAGGGGATCAGCCCCAGCATTTT. This gives the protein CASSLGGVGDQPQHF.

The J gene is TRBJ1-2, the V gene TRBV27; D perhaps matches TRBD1 (6 bases). From germline, CDR1 is MNHEY and CDR2 SMNVEV (reference sequence). The CDR3 contains 14 residues. Trimming cost V 0 bases and J 10 bases, with 15 bases left between them. The CDR3 nucleotides read TGTGCCAGCAGTTTATCGAGGGCAGGGGTGGACTACACCTTC. This encodes CASSLSRAGVDYTF.

The chain joins TRBV18 to TRBJ1-3; 7 positions agree with TRBD1. The length of the CDR3 is 16 residues. J gave up 0 bases and V 3 bases, and 5 bases lay outside the gene matches. Germline V gene data show CDR1 as KGHSH and CDR2 as LQKENI. The CDR3 spells CASSPGQSHSGNTIYF. The CDR3 coding sequence is TGTGCCAGCTCACCGGGACAGAGCCACTCTGGAAACACCATATATTTT.

This chain uses TRBV5-1 with TRBJ1-4, with D hard to call. V dropped 0 bases and J dropped 4 bases, with 4 bases sitting between them. The CDR3 has 13 residues. Germline CDR1 SGHRS, CDR2 YFSETQ. This CDR3 reads CASSLGLNEKLFF. As DNA, the CDR3 is TGCGCCAGCAGCTTGGGGCTTAATGAAAAACTGTTTTTT.

This chain links TRBV2 with TRBJ2-7; a possible D gene is TRBD1 (6 bases). Per germline, CDR1 SNHLY and CDR2 FYNNEI. CDR3 length: 14 amino acids. Trimming took 6 bases from V and 7 from J, leaving 19 bases between them. CDR3 DNA: TGTGCCAGCAGAGACCAGGGGTTCTCGGGGGAGCAGTACTTC. Its protein is CASRDQGFSGEQYF.

This clone was detected once. V gene TRBV6-1 combines with J gene TRBJ2-5; D ambiguous. The CDR3 is made up of 15 amino acids. Trimming stripped 1 base from V and 5 bases from J, with 14 bases between. CDR1 and CDR2 from the germline V gene are MNHNS and SASEGT. CDR3: CASSEGVTTEETQYF. The CDR3 DNA is TGTGCCAGCAGTGAAGGAGTTACTACGGAGGAGACCCAGTACTTC.

This clone showed up just a few times. The chain recombines TRBV12-1 with TRBJ1-6; no DNA check was done on the table's D call, TRBD1. TRBV12-1 is a listed pseudogene. This CDR3 is 16 amino acids long. CDR3 protein: CASSPDRGSYNSPLHF. CDR3 nucleotide sequence: TGTGCCAGCAGCCCGGACAGGGGGTCCTATAATTCACCCCTCCACTTT.

The chain recombines TRBV12-3 or TRBV12-4 with TRBJ2-7; D is possibly TRBD2 (5 bases). The CDR3 runs to 13 residues. V was clipped by 3 bases and J by 6 bases, with 12 bases between them. CDR3 region: CASSFSGFGEQYF. CDR3 nucleotides: TGTGCCAGCAGTTTCTCGGGGTTTGGCGAGCAGTACTTC.

The chain employs TRBV14 and TRBJ2-2; D is uncertain. This CDR3 spans 16 amino acids. Trimming stripped 6 bases from V and 1 base from J, with 15 bases between. Germline CDR1 SGHDN, CDR2 FVKESK. Here the CDR3 reads CASSPRVPLNTGELFF. CDR3 nucleotide sequence: TGTGCCAGCAGTCCAAGAGTTCCACTGAACACCGGGGAGCTGTTTTTT.

J is TRBJ2-2 and V is TRBV7-8; 7 bases are a match to TRBD2. Trimming cost V 5 bases and J 4 bases; bases outside gene matches: 4. Germline CDR1 is SGHVS and CDR2 is FQNEAQ. CDR3 size: 14 residues. CDR3 DNA sequence: TGTGCCAGCAGCGGCGGCGGGAGCACCGGGGAGCTGTTTTTT. Translated: CASSGGGSTGELFF. Full variable domain (rest looked up from reference TRBV7-8 and TRBJ2-2): GAGVSQSPRYKVAKRGQDVALRCDPISGHVSLFWYQQALGQGPEFLTYFQNEAQLDKSGLPSDRFFAERPEGSVSTLKIQRTQQEDSAVYLCASSGGGSTGELFFGEGSRLTVL.

J is TRBJ1-2 and V is TRBV4-2; D call uncertain. CDR1 is LGHNA and CDR2 is YNFKEQ in the germline V gene. There are 13 residues in the CDR3. Between the trimmed V and J ends, which lost 1 base and 6 bases, there was a span of 9 bases. This CDR3 is CASSQGRGDGYTF. The CDR3 region has the DNA TGTGCCAGCAGCCAAGGGCGGGGTGATGGCTACACCTTC.

This clone was observed a single time. The rearrangement links TRBV30 to TRBJ1-3, with unresolved D. This CDR3 has 16 amino acids. Trimming took off 2 bases at V and 2 bases at J, with 16 bases between the two ends. Germline CDR1 GTSNPN, CDR2 SVGIG (reference sequence). For the CDR3, the DNA is TGTGCCTGGAGTTTGAGGGATGAGAGGACTGGAAACACCATATATTTT. It encodes CAWSLRDERTGNTIYF.

In its sample, this clone was seen a few times. This chain uses TRBV23-1 with TRBJ1-2; possible D gene TRBD1, 5 bases. TRBV23-1 is designated an ORF whose function remains uncertain. V lost 6 bases, J lost 4 bases, and 9 bases lay in between. This CDR3 is built from 12 residues. The CDR3 DNA follows: TGCGCCAGCAGAAGGGGCGGCTATGGCTACACCTTC. It is translated as CASRRGGYGYTF.

The chain carries TRBV6-5 and TRBJ1-3, with TRBD1 matching over 8 bases. V was pared by 7 bases and J by 5 bases, with 7 bases of the junction left unmatched. Germline loops: CDR1 MNHEY, CDR2 SVGAGI. The CDR3 sequence is 14 residues long. CDR3 in DNA: TGTGCCAGCAAACCTCAGGGGGCCAGAAACACCATATATTTT. Amino acid sequence: CASKPQGARNTIYF.